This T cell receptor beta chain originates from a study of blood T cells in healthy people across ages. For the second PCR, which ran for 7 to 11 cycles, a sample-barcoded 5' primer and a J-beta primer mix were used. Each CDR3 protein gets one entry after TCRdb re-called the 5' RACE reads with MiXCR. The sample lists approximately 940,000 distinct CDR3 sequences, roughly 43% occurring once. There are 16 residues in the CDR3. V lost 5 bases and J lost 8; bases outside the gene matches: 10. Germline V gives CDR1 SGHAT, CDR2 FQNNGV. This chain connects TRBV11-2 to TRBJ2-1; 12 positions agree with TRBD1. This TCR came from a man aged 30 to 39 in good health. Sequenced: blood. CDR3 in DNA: TGTGCCAGCAGCCTAAACCCGGGACAGGGGGCCGATGAGCAGTTCTTC. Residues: CASSLNPGQGADEQFF.